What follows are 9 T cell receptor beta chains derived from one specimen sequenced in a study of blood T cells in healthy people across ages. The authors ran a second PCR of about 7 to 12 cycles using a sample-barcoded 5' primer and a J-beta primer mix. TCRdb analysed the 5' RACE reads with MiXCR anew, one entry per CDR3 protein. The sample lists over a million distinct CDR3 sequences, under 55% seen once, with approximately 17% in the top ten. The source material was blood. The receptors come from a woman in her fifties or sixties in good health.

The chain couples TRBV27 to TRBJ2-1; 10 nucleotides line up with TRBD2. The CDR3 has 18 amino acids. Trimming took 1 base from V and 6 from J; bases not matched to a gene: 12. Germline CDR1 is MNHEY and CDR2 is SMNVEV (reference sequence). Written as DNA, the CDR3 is TGTGCCAGCAGTTTATGGCTAGCGGGAGTAGGGTTGGGCAATGAGCAGTTCTTC. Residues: CASSLWLAGVGLGNEQFF.

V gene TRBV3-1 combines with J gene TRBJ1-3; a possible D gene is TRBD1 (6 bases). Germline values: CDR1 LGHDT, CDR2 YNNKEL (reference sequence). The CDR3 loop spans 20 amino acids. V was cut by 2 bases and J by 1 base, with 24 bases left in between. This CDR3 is CASSQFGTGQPTGSGNTIYF. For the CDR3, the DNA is TGTGCCAGCAGCCAATTCGGGACGGGACAACCAACGGGGTCTGGAAACACCATATATTTT.

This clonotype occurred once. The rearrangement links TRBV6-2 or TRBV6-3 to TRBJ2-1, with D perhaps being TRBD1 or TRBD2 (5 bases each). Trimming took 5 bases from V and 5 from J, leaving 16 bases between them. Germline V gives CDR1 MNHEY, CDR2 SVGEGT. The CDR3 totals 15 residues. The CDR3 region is CASSHTGTGHNEQFF. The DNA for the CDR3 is TGTGCCAGCAGTCACACCGGGACGGGACACAATGAGCAGTTCTTC.

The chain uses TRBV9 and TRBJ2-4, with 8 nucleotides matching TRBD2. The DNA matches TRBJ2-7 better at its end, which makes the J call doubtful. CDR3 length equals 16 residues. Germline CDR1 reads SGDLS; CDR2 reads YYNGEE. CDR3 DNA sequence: TGTGCCAGCAGCGTAGCAGACCGGGGGGGGTCTACCGAGCAGTACTTC. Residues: CASSVADRGGSTEQYF.

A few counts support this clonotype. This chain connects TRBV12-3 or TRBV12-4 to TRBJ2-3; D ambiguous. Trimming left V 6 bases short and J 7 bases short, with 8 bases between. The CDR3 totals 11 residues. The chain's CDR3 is CASRLVNTQYF. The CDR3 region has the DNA TGTGCCAGCAGGCTAGTAAATACGCAGTATTTT.

CDR3 nucleotide sequence: TGCAGTGCTACTAAACTCGAAGACAGACCCACAGATACGCAGTATTTT. It translates to CSATKLEDRPTDTQYF. The rearrangement uses TRBV20-1 and TRBJ2-3; TRBD1 is a possible D gene (5 bases). Germline V gene sequence: CDR1 DFQATT, CDR2 SNEGSKA (reference sequence). V was pared by 4 bases and J by 2 bases, with 19 bases between. CDR3 size: 16 residues.

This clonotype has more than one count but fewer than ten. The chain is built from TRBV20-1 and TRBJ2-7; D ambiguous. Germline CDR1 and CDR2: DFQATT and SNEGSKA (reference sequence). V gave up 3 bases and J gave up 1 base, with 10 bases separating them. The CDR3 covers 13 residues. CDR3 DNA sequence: TGCAGTGCTAGGGAGACTGTTTCCTACGAGCAGTACTTC. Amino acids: CSARETVSYEQYF.

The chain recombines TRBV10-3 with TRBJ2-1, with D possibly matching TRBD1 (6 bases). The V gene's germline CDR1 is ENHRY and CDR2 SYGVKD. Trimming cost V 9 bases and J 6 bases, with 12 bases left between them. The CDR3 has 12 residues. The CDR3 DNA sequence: TGTGCCATTACGACAGGAAGCAATGAGCAGTTCTTC. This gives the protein CAITTGSNEQFF.

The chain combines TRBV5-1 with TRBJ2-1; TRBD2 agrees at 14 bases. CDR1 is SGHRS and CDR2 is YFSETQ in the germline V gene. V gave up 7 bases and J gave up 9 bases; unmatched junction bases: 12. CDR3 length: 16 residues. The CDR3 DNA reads TGCGCCAGCCGGCTACAAGGGACTAGCGGGGGAGGTGAGCAGTTCTTC. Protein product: CASRLQGTSGGGEQFF.